These 8 T cell receptor beta chains came from one sample sequenced in a study of blood T cell repertoires in COVID-19. TCRdb's copy holds only in-frame clones and misses some; the assay was immunoSEQ multiplex PCR. This table has about 310,000 clones, roughly 89% appearing once. Sequencing was done on a sample of PBMCs or T cells enriched from blood (not recorded which). Receptors originate from a woman aged 18-29 years who had recovered from COVID-19.

The sample holds one count of this clone. J is TRBJ2-5 and V is TRBV5-1; D perhaps matches TRBD2 (6 bases). V shed 3 bases and J shed 3 bases, with 15 bases lying between them. There are 15 residues in the CDR3. Germline V gene lookup returns CDR1 SGHRS and CDR2 YFSETQ. DNA for the CDR3: TGCGCCAGCAGCTCAGCCGGGACTTTGGAAGAGACCCAGTACTTC. This sequence encodes CASSSAGTLEETQYF.

The chain combines TRBV11-2 with TRBJ2-5; weak D call: TRBD2 (5 bases). V shed 6 bases and J shed 4 bases, with 21 bases lying between them. The CDR3 is made up of 16 amino acids. Germline values: CDR1 SGHAT, CDR2 FQNNGV. The CDR3 sequence is CASRFRGSLAGETQYF. In DNA, the CDR3 is TGTGCCAGCAGGTTTCGGGGTTCCCTGGCTGGAGAGACCCAGTACTTC.

V and J are TRBV7-9 and TRBJ1-3, with D possibly being TRBD1 (6 bases). Trimming took off 4 bases at V and 0 bases at J, with 10 bases between the two ends. This CDR3 is built from 15 residues. CDR1 and CDR2 from the germline V gene are SEHNR and FQNEAQ (reference sequence). The CDR3: CASSSGHISGNTIYF. DNA of the CDR3: TGTGCCAGCAGCTCGGGACACATCTCTGGAAACACCATATATTTT.

The CDR3 DNA follows: TGTGCCAGGTGTAGCTTTGGGTTCCACGAGCAGTACTTC. This translates into CARCSFGFHEQYF. The V and J genes are TRBV12-3 or TRBV12-4 and TRBJ2-7; the D is unclear. This CDR3 spans 13 amino acids. Trimming pared 9 bases from V and 5 bases from J, leaving 17 bases between.

This clone has a single count. This sequence joins TRBV5-1 and TRBJ2-1; D ambiguous. In germline, CDR1 is SGHRS, CDR2 YFSETQ. The CDR3 is made up of 18 amino acids. Trimming took off 0 bases at V and 0 bases at J, with 16 bases between the two ends. CDR3 bases: TGCGCCAGCAGCTTGGGATTGGGCAGGCGAAGCTCCTACAATGAGCAGTTCTTC. Amino acid sequence: CASSLGLGRRSSYNEQFF. Drawing the rest from reference TRBV5-1 and TRBJ2-1, the complete variable domain is KAGVTQTPRYLIKTRGQQVTLSCSPISGHRSVSWYQQTPGQGLQFLFEYFSETQRNKGNFPGRFSGRQFSNSRSEMNVSTLELGDSALYLCASSLGLGRRSSYNEQFFGPGTRLTVL.

As DNA, the CDR3 is TGTGCCAGCAGTTTTGGCCTGGACACTGAAGCTTTCTTT. This gives the protein CASSFGLDTEAFF. The V and J genes are TRBV12-3 or TRBV12-4 and TRBJ1-1; D unresolved. Trimming took off 3 bases at V and 3 bases at J, with 8 bases between the two ends. The CDR3 totals 13 residues.

CDR3 nucleotide sequence: TGTGCCAGTAGTATAGGCCAGGGTTTCTATGGCTACACCTTC. It yields the protein CASSIGQGFYGYTF. The J gene is TRBJ1-2, the V gene TRBV19; weak D call: TRBD1 (5 bases). This CDR3 spans 14 amino acids. Trimming took 1 base from V and 4 from J, leaving 10 bases between them. Germline V CDR1 and CDR2: LNHDA, SQIVND (reference sequence).

The chain is built from TRBV2 and TRBJ1-6, with D possibly TRBD1 on 5 matching bases. Between the trimmed V and J ends, which lost 5 bases and 6 bases, there was a span of 11 bases. The CDR3 consists of 14 residues. Germline V gives CDR1 SNHLY, CDR2 FYNNEI. CDR3 sequence: CASSFDRLNSPLHF. The CDR3 DNA is TGTGCCAGCAGTTTCGACAGACTTAATTCACCCCTCCACTTT.